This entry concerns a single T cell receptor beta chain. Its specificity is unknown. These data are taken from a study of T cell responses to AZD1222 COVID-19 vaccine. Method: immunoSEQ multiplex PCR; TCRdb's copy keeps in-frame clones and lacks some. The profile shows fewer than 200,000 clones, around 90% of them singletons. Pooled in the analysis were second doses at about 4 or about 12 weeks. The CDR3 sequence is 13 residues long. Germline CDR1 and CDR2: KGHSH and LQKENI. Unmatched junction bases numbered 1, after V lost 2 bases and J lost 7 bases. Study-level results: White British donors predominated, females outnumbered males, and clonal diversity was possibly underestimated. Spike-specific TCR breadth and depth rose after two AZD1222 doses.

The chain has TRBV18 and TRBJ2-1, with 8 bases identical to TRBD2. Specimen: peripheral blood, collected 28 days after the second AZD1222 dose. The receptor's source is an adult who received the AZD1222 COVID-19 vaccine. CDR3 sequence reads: CASSPTSGNEQFF. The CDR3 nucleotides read TGTGCCAGCTCACCAACTAGCGGTAATGAGCAGTTCTTC.